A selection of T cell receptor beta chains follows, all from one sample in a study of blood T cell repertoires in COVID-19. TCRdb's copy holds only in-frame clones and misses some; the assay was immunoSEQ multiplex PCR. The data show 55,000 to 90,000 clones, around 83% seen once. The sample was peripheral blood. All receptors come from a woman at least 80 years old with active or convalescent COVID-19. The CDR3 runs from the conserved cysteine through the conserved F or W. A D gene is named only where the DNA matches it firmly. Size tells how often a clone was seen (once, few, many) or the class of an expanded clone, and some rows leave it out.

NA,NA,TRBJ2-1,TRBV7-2,CASSFGLRPGGEQFF,TGTGCCAGCAGCTTCGGACTCCGTCCCGGGGGTGAGCAGTTCTTC
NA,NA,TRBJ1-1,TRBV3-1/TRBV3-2,CASSVAGSGEAFF,TGTGCCAGCAGCGTTGCAGGGTCGGGTGAAGCTTTCTTT
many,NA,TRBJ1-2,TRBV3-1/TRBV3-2,CASSQGDTPDYGYTF,TGTGCCAGCAGCCAAGGGGACACCCCAGACTATGGCTACACCTTC
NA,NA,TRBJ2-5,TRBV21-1,CASSKPHPTADQETQYF,TGTGCCAGCAGCAAACCCCACCCCACGGCGGACCAAGAGACCCAGTACTTC
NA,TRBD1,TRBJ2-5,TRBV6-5,CASRHRDRGRETQYF,TGTGCCAGCAGGCACCGGGACAGGGGGCGGGAGACCCAGTACTTC
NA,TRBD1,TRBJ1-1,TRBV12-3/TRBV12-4,CASSHRGTLAFF,TGTGCCAGCAGTCACAGGGGGACCTTAGCTTTCTTT
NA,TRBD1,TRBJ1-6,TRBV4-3,CASSQGIVGTGGVMISPLHF,TGCGCCAGCAGCCAAGGGATCGTCGGGACAGGGGGTGTAATGATCTCACCCCTCCACTTT
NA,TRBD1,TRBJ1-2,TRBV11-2,CASSFSQGESYGYTF,TGTGCCAGCAGCTTTTCTCAGGGGGAGAGCTATGGCTACACCTTC
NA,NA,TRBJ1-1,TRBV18,CASSPNKRSEAFF,TGTGCCAGCTCACCAAACAAGCGGAGTGAAGCTTTCTTT
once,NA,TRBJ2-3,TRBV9,CASSVDLGGDTQYF,TGTGCCAGCAGCGTAGACCTTGGGGGGGATACGCAGTATTTT
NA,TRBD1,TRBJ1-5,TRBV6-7,CAGRGTGYSNSNQPQHF,TGTGCGGGGAGGGGGACAGGTTACTCAAATAGCAATCAGCCCCAGCATTTT
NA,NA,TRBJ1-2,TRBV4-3,CASSQDTTVGYTF,TGCGCCAGCAGCCAAGATACTACTGTCGGCTACACCTTC
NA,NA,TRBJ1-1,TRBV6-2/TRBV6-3,CASSLNRQVSTGNTEAFF,TGTGCCAGCAGTCTCAATCGGCAGGTCAGCACAGGGAACACTGAAGCTTTCTTT
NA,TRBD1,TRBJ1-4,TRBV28,CASSTLLDRGITNEKLFF,TGTGCCAGCAGTACCCTCTTGGACAGGGGGATCACTAATGAAAAACTGTTTTTT
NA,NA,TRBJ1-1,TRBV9,CASGPELNTEAFF,TGTGCCAGCGGCCCAGAACTGAACACTGAAGCTTTCTTT
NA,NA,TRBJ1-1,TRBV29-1,CSVDDEAEAFF,TGCAGCGTAGACGATGAGGCTGAAGCTTTCTTT
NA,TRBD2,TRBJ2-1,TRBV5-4,CASSLVSGGYNEQFF,TGTGCCAGCAGCTTGGTTAGCGGGGGATACAATGAGCAGTTCTTC
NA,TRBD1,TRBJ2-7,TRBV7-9,CASTRDWDRGEAQYF,TGTGCCAGCACCAGAGATTGGGACAGGGGAGAAGCGCAGTACTTC